The entry below gives a single TCR beta chain sequence along with its context. The germline V and J ends were trimmed by 0 bases and 4 bases, with 8 bases remaining between them. The germline V gene has CDR1 SGHRS and CDR2 YFSETQ. The CDR3 is 14 amino acids. Whereas donors were nominally healthy upon sampling, unrecorded immune exposures were probable. The data were obtained in a study of cytomegalovirus exposure and HLA in healthy donors. The study ran its PCR with 60 Vbeta and 13 Jbeta primers. The assay was immunoSEQ multiplex PCR, and TCRdb's table has in-frame clones only and misses some. Of some 130,000 clones in the sample, roughly 80% were seen once.

The sample consisted of PBMCs. V and J are TRBV5-1 and TRBJ1-5; no clear D gene. The receptor comes from a man aged 25-45 years in good health and CMV-seronegative. CDR3 sequence (DNA): TGCGCCAGCAGCTTGGGGGCCGAAAATCAGCCCCAGCATTTT. It encodes CASSLGAENQPQHF.